The 5 T cell receptor beta chains presented below share a single source sample, sequenced in a study of early T cells in non-severe SARS-CoV-2 infection. TCRdb fed the 5' RACE reads into MiXCR, producing one record per CDR3 protein. The sample holds approximately 34,000 distinct CDR3 sequences; 7.9% are singletons and the top ten take around 12%. The sample here was whole blood, taken at baseline. All receptors come from an adult who was a healthcare worker with PCR-confirmed SARS-CoV-2 infection or an uninfected control (not recorded which).

The CDR3 here is CATRRDFNTEAFF. For the CDR3, the DNA is TGTGCCACCAGAAGGGACTTTAACACTGAAGCTTTCTTT. The J gene is TRBJ1-1, the V gene TRBV30, with a possible D match to TRBD1 (5 bases). The germline V and J ends were trimmed by 8 bases and 2 bases, with 15 bases remaining between them. This CDR3 region has 13 residues. The germline CDR1 and CDR2 sequences are GTSNPN and SVGIG (reference sequence).

This clonotype was recorded at least ten times. The rearrangement uses TRBV20-1 and TRBJ1-5; D call uncertain. Germline CDR1 DFQATT, CDR2 SNEGSKA (reference sequence). Trimming took 3 bases from V and 6 from J, leaving 12 bases between them. The CDR3 contains 13 residues. In nucleotides, the CDR3 is TGCAGTGCTAGTTCGTTCGGTAGTCAGCCCCAGCATTTT. Its protein is CSASSFGSQPQHF.

This clonotype occurred many times. The V gene is TRBV18, the J gene TRBJ1-5; D gene uncertain. V dropped 2 bases and J dropped 0 bases, with 8 bases sitting between them. From germline, CDR1 is KGHSH and CDR2 LQKENI. The CDR3 extends over 15 amino acids. The CDR3 loop is CASSPTGYSNQPQHF. The CDR3 DNA is TGTGCCAGCTCACCAACCGGTTATAGCAATCAGCCCCAGCATTTT.

This clonotype was counted at least ten times. The CDR3 DNA reads as TGTGCCAGCAGCTTCCTAGCGGGGGCACAAGAGACCCAGTACTTC. Translation: CASSFLAGAQETQYF. V gene TRBV11-2 combines with J gene TRBJ2-5; 10 positions agree with TRBD2. Per germline, CDR1 SGHAT and CDR2 FQNNGV. CDR3 length: 15 residues. V shed 3 bases and J 2 bases; nucleotides not matched to a gene: 3.

In this sample, this clonotype turned up a few times. The V gene is TRBV6-6, the J gene TRBJ2-4; 7 bases align to TRBD1. The CDR3 runs to 14 residues. Germline CDR1 is MNHNY and CDR2 is SVGAGI (reference sequence). J gave up 7 bases and V 5 bases, and 8 bases lay outside the gene matches. The CDR3 sequence is CASSPGGWGNIQYF. CDR3 nucleotide sequence: TGTGCCAGCAGTCCAGGGGGTTGGGGGAACATTCAGTACTTC.